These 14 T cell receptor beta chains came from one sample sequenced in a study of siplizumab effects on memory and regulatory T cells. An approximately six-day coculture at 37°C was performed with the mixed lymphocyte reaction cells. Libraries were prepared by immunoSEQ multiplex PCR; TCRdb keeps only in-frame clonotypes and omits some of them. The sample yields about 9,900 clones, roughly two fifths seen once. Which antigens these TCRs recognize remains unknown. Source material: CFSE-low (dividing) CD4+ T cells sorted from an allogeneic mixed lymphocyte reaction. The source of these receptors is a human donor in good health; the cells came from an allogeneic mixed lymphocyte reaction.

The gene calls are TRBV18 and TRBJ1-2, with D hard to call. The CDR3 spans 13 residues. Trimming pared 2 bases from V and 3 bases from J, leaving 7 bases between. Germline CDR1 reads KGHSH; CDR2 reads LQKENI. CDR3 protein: CASSPRVDYGYTF. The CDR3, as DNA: TGTGCCAGCTCACCAAGGGTTGACTATGGCTACACCTTC. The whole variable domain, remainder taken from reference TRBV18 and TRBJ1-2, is NAGVMQNPRHLVRRRGQEARLRCSPMKGHSHVYWYRQLPEEGLKFMVYLQKENIIDESGMPKERFSAEFPKEGPSILRIQQVVRGDSAAYFCASSPRVDYGYTFGSGTRLTVV.

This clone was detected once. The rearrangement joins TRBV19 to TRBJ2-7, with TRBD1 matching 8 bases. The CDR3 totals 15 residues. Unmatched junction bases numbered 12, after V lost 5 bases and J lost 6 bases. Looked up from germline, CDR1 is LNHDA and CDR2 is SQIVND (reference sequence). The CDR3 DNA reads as TGTGCCAGTAGTCCCTTAGACAGGGGACTGGCCGAGCAGTACTTC. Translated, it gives CASSPLDRGLAEQYF.

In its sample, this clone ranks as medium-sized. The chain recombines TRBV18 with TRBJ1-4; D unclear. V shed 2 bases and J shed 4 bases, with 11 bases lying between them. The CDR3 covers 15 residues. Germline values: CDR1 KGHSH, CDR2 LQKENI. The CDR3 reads CASSPNSGGNEKLFF. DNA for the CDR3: TGTGCCAGCTCACCAAACAGCGGCGGTAATGAAAAACTGTTTTTT.

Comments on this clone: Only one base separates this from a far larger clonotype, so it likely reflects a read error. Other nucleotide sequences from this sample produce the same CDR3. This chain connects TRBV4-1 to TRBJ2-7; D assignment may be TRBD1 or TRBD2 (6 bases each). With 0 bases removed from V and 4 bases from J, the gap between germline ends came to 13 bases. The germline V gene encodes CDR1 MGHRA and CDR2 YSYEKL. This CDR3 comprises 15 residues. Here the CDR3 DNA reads TGCGCCAGCAGCCAAGAATTGCAGGGGAGGTACGAGCAGTACTTC. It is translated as CASSQELQGRYEQYF.

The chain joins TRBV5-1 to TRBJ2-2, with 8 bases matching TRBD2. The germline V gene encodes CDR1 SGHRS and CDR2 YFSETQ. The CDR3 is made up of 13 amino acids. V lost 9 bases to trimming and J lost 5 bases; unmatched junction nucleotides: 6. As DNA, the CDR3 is TGCGCCACCTCGCGGGGGGCAACCGGGGAGCTGTTTTTT. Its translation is CATSRGATGELFF. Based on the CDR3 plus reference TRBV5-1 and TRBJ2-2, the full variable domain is KAGVTQTPRYLIKTRGQQVTLSCSPISGHRSVSWYQQTPGQGLQFLFEYFSETQRNKGNFPGRFSGRQFSNSRSEMNVSTLELGDSALYLCATSRGATGELFFGEGSRLTVL.

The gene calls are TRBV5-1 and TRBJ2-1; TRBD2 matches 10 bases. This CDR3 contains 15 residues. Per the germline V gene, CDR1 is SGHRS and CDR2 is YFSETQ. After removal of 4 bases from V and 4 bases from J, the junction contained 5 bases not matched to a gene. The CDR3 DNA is TGCGCCAGCAGCGAGACTAGCGGGCTTTACAATGAGCAGTTCTTC. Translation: CASSETSGLYNEQFF.

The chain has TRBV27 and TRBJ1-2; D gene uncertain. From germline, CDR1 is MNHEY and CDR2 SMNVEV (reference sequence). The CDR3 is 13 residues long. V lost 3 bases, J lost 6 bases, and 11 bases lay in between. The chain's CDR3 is CASSFGEDDGYTF. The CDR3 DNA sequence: TGTGCCAGCAGTTTCGGGGAAGATGATGGCTACACCTTC.

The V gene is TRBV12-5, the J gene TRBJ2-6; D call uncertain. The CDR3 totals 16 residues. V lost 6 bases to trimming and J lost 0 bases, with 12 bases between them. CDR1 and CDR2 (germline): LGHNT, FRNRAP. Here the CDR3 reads CASGPRQNSGANVLTF. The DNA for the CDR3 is TGTGCTAGTGGCCCCCGGCAGAACTCTGGGGCCAACGTCCTGACTTTC.

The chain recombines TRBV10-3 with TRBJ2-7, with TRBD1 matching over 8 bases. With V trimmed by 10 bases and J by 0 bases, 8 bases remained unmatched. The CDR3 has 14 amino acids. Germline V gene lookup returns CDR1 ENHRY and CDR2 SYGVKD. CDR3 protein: CASHGTGRSYEQYF. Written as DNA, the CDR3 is TGTGCCAGCCACGGGACAGGCCGCTCCTACGAGCAGTACTTC.

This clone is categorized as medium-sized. The CDR3 protein is CASSRDRDGYGYTF. The DNA for the CDR3 is TGTGCCAGTAGTAGAGACCGGGACGGCTATGGCTACACCTTC. The V gene is TRBV19, the J gene TRBJ1-2; D perhaps matches TRBD1 (5 bases). The CDR3 sequence is 14 residues long. Trimming pared 4 bases from V and 4 bases from J, leaving 13 bases between. Per germline, CDR1 LNHDA and CDR2 SQIVND (reference sequence).

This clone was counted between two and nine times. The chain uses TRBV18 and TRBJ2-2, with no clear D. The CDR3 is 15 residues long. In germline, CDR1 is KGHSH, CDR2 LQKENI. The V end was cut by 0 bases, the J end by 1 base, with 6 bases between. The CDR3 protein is CASSPPSGNTGELFF. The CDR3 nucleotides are TGTGCCAGCTCACCACCGTCAGGGAACACCGGGGAGCTGTTTTTT.

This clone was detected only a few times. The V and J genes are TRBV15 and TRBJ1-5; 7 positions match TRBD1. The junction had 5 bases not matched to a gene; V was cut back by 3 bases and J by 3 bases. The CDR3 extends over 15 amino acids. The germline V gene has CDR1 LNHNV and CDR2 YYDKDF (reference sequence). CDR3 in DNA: TGTGCCACCAGCAGCCAGGGGACAGTCAATCAGCCCCAGCATTTT. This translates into CATSSQGTVNQPQHF.

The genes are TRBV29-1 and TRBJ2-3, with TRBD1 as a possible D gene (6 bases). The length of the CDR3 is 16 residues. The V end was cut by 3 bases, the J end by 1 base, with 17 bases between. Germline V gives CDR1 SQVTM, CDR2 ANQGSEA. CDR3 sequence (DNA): TGCAGCGTTGATGCCGCCTGGACAGACCGCACAGATACGCAGTATTTT. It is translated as CSVDAAWTDRTDTQYF.

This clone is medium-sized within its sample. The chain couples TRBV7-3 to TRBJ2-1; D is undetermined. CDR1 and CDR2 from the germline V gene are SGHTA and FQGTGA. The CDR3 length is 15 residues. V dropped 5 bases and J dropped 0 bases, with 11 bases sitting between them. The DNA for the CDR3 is TGTGCCAGCAGCCTATCTACGAGCTCCTACAATGAGCAGTTCTTC. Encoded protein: CASSLSTSSYNEQFF.